This T cell receptor beta chain stems from a study of cytomegalovirus exposure and HLA in healthy donors. In the PCR, 60 Vbeta and 13 Jbeta primers were used. Clones were read by immunoSEQ multiplex PCR, and TCRdb kept only the in-frame ones, dropping some. Of 35,000 to 40,000 clones in the sample, around three fifths were seen once. Germline assignment: CDR1 SNHLY and CDR2 FYNNEI. The CDR3 is made up of 14 amino acids. The V end lost 8 bases, the J end lost 1 base, and 12 bases lay between the germline ends. The source of this sequence is a man aged 45-65 years in good health and CMV-seropositive. The sequenced material came from PBMCs. The chain links TRBV2 to TRBJ1-5; D possibly corresponds to TRBD1 (5 bases). The DNA of the CDR3 is TGTGCCAGCGGGCCCGACAGCAGCAATCAGCCCCAGCATTTT. Translated: CASGPDSSNQPQHF.